What follows are 27 T cell receptor beta chains derived from one specimen sequenced in a study of identical twins (dated by TCRdb to about 2016). Receptors were amplified or captured by 5' RACE. Reads for this sample came from an Illumina HiSeq 2000. The public reads were reanalyzed by TCRdb: fastp trimming at Q25, MiXCR alignment, in-frame beta chains only. Every entry covers one CDR3 protein and lists the most common genes and DNA from its rows. The sample table contains 500,000 or so distinct CDR3 sequences; only one count was recorded for more than 13% of them. In total, the top ten clones hold more than 0.8% of the sample. These same records also appear under a second study, on yellow fever vaccine responses in identical twins.

Material: CD4+ T cells sorted from blood. These receptors were obtained from a woman younger than 30 in good health.

This clonotype was counted only a few times. This chain connects TRBV6-1 to TRBJ1-1, with a possible D match to TRBD1 (5 bases). In germline, CDR1 is MNHNS, CDR2 SASEGT. This CDR3 is 12 amino acids long. V gave up 5 bases and J gave up 6 bases, with 10 bases separating them. In DNA, the CDR3 is TGTGCCAGCAGTACCAGGGTCGCTGAAGCTTTCTTT. Protein product: CASSTRVAEAFF.

Many counts were recorded for this clonotype. The genes are TRBV25-1 and TRBJ2-1; the match to TRBD2 covers 10 bases. The trim removed 7 bases at V and 6 bases at J, leaving 6 bases unmatched. The CDR3 is made up of 14 amino acids. The germline gives CDR1 MGHDK, CDR2 SYGVNS. This CDR3 is CASTTSGRGNEQFF. Here the CDR3 DNA reads TGTGCCAGCACGACTAGCGGGCGGGGCAATGAGCAGTTCTTC. Combining the CDR3 with reference TRBV25-1 and TRBJ2-1 gives the whole variable domain EADIYQTPRYLVIGTGKKITLECSQTMGHDKMYWYQQDPGMELHLIHYSYGVNSTEKGDLSSESTVSRIRTEHFPLTLESARPSHTSQYLCASTTSGRGNEQFFGPGTRLTVL.

This clonotype has just a few counts. This chain uses TRBV11-2 with TRBJ2-5; 16 positions agree with TRBD2. Losses at the gene ends were 5 bases for V and 5 bases for J; bases not matched to a gene: 11. CDR1 and CDR2 from the germline V gene are SGHAT and FQNNGV. This CDR3 has 18 residues. The CDR3 sequence is CASSAGLAGGQLYETQYF. In nucleotides, the CDR3 is TGTGCCAGCAGCGCGGGACTAGCGGGGGGGCAGTTGTATGAGACCCAGTACTTC.

The chain links TRBV6-5 to TRBJ2-1; 13 bases are shared with TRBD2. The germline V gene encodes CDR1 MNHEY and CDR2 SVGAGI. CDR3 size: 15 residues. J was trimmed by 10 bases and V by 0 bases; bases with no gene match: 3. The CDR3 region is CASSYSGTSGVEQFF. In DNA form, the CDR3 reads TGTGCCAGCAGTTACTCCGGGACTAGCGGGGTGGAGCAGTTCTTC.

The V and J genes are TRBV20-1 and TRBJ2-2; 8 bases map to TRBD1. Germline V gives CDR1 DFQATT, CDR2 SNEGSKA (reference sequence). The CDR3 runs to 14 residues. J was trimmed by 4 bases and V by 5 bases; bases with no gene match: 6. In DNA form, the CDR3 reads TGCAGTGCTGAGAGGACAGGGCCCACCGGGGAGCTGTTTTTT. It encodes CSAERTGPTGELFF.

The chain links TRBV18 to TRBJ2-1; 8 bases match TRBD1. The ends lost 3 bases at V and 15 bases at J; junction bases unmatched: 19. This CDR3 contains 16 residues. From germline, CDR1 is KGHSH and CDR2 LQKENI. CDR3 nucleotides: TGTGCCAGCTCACCGACGCTCGGGACAGGCATAGGTCTTGGGTTCTTC. Encoded protein: CASSPTLGTGIGLGFF. Filled out from reference TRBV18 and TRBJ2-1, the complete variable domain reads NAGVMQNPRHLVRRRGQEARLRCSPMKGHSHVYWYRQLPEEGLKFMVYLQKENIIDESGMPKERFSAEFPKEGPSILRIQQVVRGDSAAYFCASSPTLGTGIGLGFFGPGTRLTVL.

This sequence joins TRBV2 and TRBJ2-2; D is unresolved. V lost 6 bases to trimming and J lost 0 bases, with 8 bases between them. The length of the CDR3 is 14 residues. The germline V gene encodes CDR1 SNHLY and CDR2 FYNNEI. CDR3 sequence (DNA): TGTGCCAGCAGAAGGTTAACGAACACCGGGGAGCTGTTTTTT. Protein sequence: CASRRLTNTGELFF.

This clonotype was detected only a few times. V usage is TRBV18 and J usage is TRBJ2-7; possibly TRBD1 or TRBD2 for D (5 bases each). CDR3 size: 14 residues. Between the trimmed V and J ends, which lost 6 bases and 1 base, there was a span of 13 bases. Germline CDR1 KGHSH, CDR2 LQKENI. The chain's CDR3 is CASSAGAESYEQYF. The DNA for the CDR3 is TGTGCCAGCTCTGCCGGGGCTGAATCCTACGAGCAGTACTTC.

This clonotype was found many times. The genes are TRBV12-3 or TRBV12-4 and TRBJ2-7, with D tentatively TRBD1 (6 bases). V was cut by 3 bases and J by 4 bases, with 7 bases left in between. The CDR3 contains 12 residues. The CDR3 here is CASSFDRYEQYF. CDR3 nucleotide sequence: TGTGCCAGCAGTTTCGACAGGTACGAGCAGTACTTC.

This clonotype came up a few times. The chain recombines TRBV15 with TRBJ1-3; 7 bases are shared with TRBD1. The CDR3 runs 15 residues. With V trimmed by 5 bases and J by 0 bases, 4 bases remained unmatched. Germline CDR1 LNHNV, CDR2 YYDKDF (reference sequence). The CDR3 DNA reads as TGTGCCACCAGCCAGGACAGGCCCTCTGGAAACACCATATATTTT. This translates into CATSQDRPSGNTIYF.

The chain combines TRBV6-1 with TRBJ2-5; 10 bases are a match to TRBD1. CDR1 is MNHNS and CDR2 is SASEGT in the germline V gene. Unmatched junction bases numbered 10, after V lost 7 bases and J lost 5 bases. The CDR3 sequence is 15 residues long. The CDR3 reads CASTPGDRGGETQYF. DNA of the CDR3: TGTGCCAGCACCCCTGGGGACAGGGGCGGGGAGACCCAGTACTTC.

In this sample, this clonotype turned up once. A much larger clone sits a single nucleotide away, making a read error possible. The rearrangement joins TRBV7-6 to TRBJ2-5, with D possibly being TRBD2 (6 bases). This CDR3 contains 13 residues. V dropped 4 bases and J dropped 9 bases, with 15 bases sitting between them. Germline CDR1 and CDR2: SGHVS and FNYEAQ. The CDR3 nucleotides read TGTGCCAGCAGCTACGGACTACTGGAGTCCCAGTACTTC. It yields the protein CASSYGLLESQYF.

This chain links TRBV9 with TRBJ2-7, with 13 bases fitting TRBD2. CDR3 length: 15 amino acids. CDR1 is SGDLS and CDR2 is YYNGEE in the germline V gene. V trimming: 3 bases; J trimming: 5 bases; junction bases outside the gene matches: 5. The CDR3 DNA is TGTGCCAGCAGCGACGGACTAGCGGGAGCAAACGAGCAGTACTTC. Translated: CASSDGLAGANEQYF.

This clonotype has ten or more counts. V gene TRBV12-3 or TRBV12-4 combines with J gene TRBJ2-3, with TRBD2 identical over 11 bases. This CDR3 has 15 residues. J was trimmed by 4 bases and V by 5 bases; bases with no gene match: 5. DNA of the CDR3: TGTGCCAGCAGTAGTAGCGGGGGGGCTTCAGATACGCAGTATTTT. Protein product: CASSSSGGASDTQYF.

The chain carries TRBV30 and TRBJ1-1; no reliable D call. The CDR3 extends over 12 amino acids. From germline, CDR1 is GTSNPN and CDR2 SVGIG (reference sequence). The germline V and J ends were trimmed by 2 bases and 1 base, with 5 bases remaining between them. CDR3 nucleotides: TGTGCCTGGAGTACGGCGAACACTGAAGCTTTCTTT. This gives the protein CAWSTANTEAFF.

This chain uses TRBV20-1 with TRBJ2-3; maybe TRBD2 (7 bases). Between the trimmed V and J ends, which lost 3 bases and 6 bases, there was a span of 22 bases. This CDR3 comprises 16 residues. Germline CDR1 DFQATT, CDR2 SNEGSKA (reference sequence). CDR3 loop: CSASGAGAAVVDTQYF. In DNA, the CDR3 is TGCAGTGCTAGCGGTGCGGGGGCCGCCGTCGTGGATACGCAGTATTTT.

The chain employs TRBV6-5 and TRBJ2-2, with D maybe TRBD1 (6 bases). Looked up from germline, CDR1 is MNHEY and CDR2 is SVGAGI. The CDR3 extends over 14 amino acids. The V gene lost 4 bases and the J gene lost 3 bases, with 9 bases spanning the gap. In DNA, the CDR3 is TGTGCCAGCAGTTCCTACAGGGACACCGGGGAGCTGTTTTTT. Its protein product is CASSSYRDTGELFF.

The chain combines TRBV6-5 with TRBJ2-3; 9 positions agree with TRBD2. Germline values: CDR1 MNHEY, CDR2 SVGAGI. The CDR3 is made up of 16 amino acids. J gave up 6 bases and V 0 bases, and 7 bases lay outside the gene matches. The CDR3 DNA reads TGTGCCAGCAGTTACTCGGGCGGGGGGGCCAAGGATACGCAGTATTTT. Translated, it gives CASSYSGGGAKDTQYF.

The table lists this clonotype with a few counts. V gene TRBV7-3 combines with J gene TRBJ2-2, with TRBD2 identical over 8 bases. Germline assignment: CDR1 SGHTA and CDR2 FQGTGA. This CDR3 is built from 15 residues. Losses at the gene ends were 2 bases for V and 7 bases for J; bases not matched to a gene: 6. DNA of the CDR3: TGTGCCAGCAGCTTAGTTCCCAGCGGGGGCGGGGAGCTGTTTTTT. Translation gives CASSLVPSGGGELFF.

This clonotype came up a few times. The chain carries TRBV5-1 and TRBJ2-1, with TRBD2 identical over 8 bases. This CDR3 contains 16 residues. V gave up 7 bases and J gave up 0 bases; unmatched junction bases: 9. Germline V CDR1 and CDR2: SGHRS, YFSETQ. CDR3 coding DNA: TGCGCCAGCCAGGCGGGGGGTTCTAGCTCCTACAATGAGCAGTTCTTC. It codes for CASQAGGSSSYNEQFF.

The chain employs TRBV6-2 or TRBV6-3 and TRBJ2-1; 7 nucleotides line up with TRBD2. The CDR3 has 13 amino acids. Germline lookup yields CDR1 MNHEY and CDR2 SVGEGT. The trim removed 4 bases at V and 8 bases at J, leaving 5 bases unmatched. The CDR3 loop reads CASSLGRGYEQFF. DNA of the CDR3: TGTGCCAGCAGTTTAGGGCGGGGGTATGAGCAGTTCTTC.

This clonotype showed up just a few times. The rearrangement uses TRBV3-1 and TRBJ1-4, with 10 bases fitting TRBD1. J was trimmed by 6 bases and V by 4 bases; bases with no gene match: 17. The CDR3 totals 19 residues. Germline lookup yields CDR1 LGHDT and CDR2 YNNKEL (reference sequence). CDR3 DNA: TGTGCCAGCAGCCCCATCGGGACAGGGGATAGTGTTACGGATGAAAAACTGTTTTTT. Translation gives CASSPIGTGDSVTDEKLFF.

At least ten counts were recorded for this clonotype. The chain carries TRBV11-2 and TRBJ2-7; D tentatively reads TRBD1 or TRBD2 (5 bases each). Per the germline V gene, CDR1 is SGHAT and CDR2 is FQNNGV. Trimming cost V 5 bases and J 3 bases, with 11 bases left between them. The CDR3 spans 13 residues. CDR3 protein: CASSLGPIYEQYF. In DNA form, the CDR3 reads TGTGCCAGCAGCCTGGGACCGATCTACGAGCAGTACTTC. Complete variable domain (other parts from reference TRBV11-2 and TRBJ2-7): EAGVAQSPRYKIIEKRQSVAFWCNPISGHATLYWYQQILGQGPKLLIQFQNNGVVDDSQLPKDRFSAERLKGVDSTLKIQPAKLEDSAVYLCASSLGPIYEQYFGPGTRLTVT.

V usage is TRBV5-1 and J usage is TRBJ2-2; tentative D call: TRBD2 (6 bases). V was cut by 2 bases and J by 0 bases, with 14 bases left in between. Germline V gene sequence: CDR1 SGHRS, CDR2 YFSETQ. The CDR3 runs 17 residues. DNA for the CDR3: TGCGCCAGCAGCTTTGACGCGGCGGGGACGAACACCGGGGAGCTGTTTTTT. Translated: CASSFDAAGTNTGELFF. The full variable domain, rest sourced from reference TRBV5-1 and TRBJ2-2, is KAGVTQTPRYLIKTRGQQVTLSCSPISGHRSVSWYQQTPGQGLQFLFEYFSETQRNKGNFPGRFSGRQFSNSRSEMNVSTLELGDSALYLCASSFDAAGTNTGELFFGEGSRLTVL.

V gene TRBV28 combines with J gene TRBJ2-7, with 7 bases fitting TRBD1. Germline V gives CDR1 MDHEN, CDR2 SYDVKM. J gave up 6 bases and V 4 bases, and 3 bases lay outside the gene matches. There are 12 residues in the CDR3. In nucleotides, the CDR3 is TGTGCCAGCAGTTATAGACAGGGCGAGCAGTACTTC. It specifies CASSYRQGEQYF.

This clonotype appeared many times. The V and J genes are TRBV12-3 or TRBV12-4 and TRBJ2-7; D is unresolved. The CDR3 totals 12 residues. V was trimmed by 6 bases and J by 1 base, leaving 7 bases between them. The CDR3 DNA sequence: TGTGCCAGCAGAGGCAGATCCTACGAGCAGTACTTC. Amino acid sequence: CASRGRSYEQYF.

This clonotype has just a few counts. CDR3 residues: CASSPGTRNQGYEQYF. CDR3 sequence (DNA): TGTGCCAGCAGCCCCGGGACTCGGAATCAGGGCTACGAGCAGTACTTC. The chain combines TRBV5-6 with TRBJ2-7, with D perhaps matching TRBD2 (6 bases). Germline lookup yields CDR1 SGHDT and CDR2 YYEEEE. There are 16 residues in the CDR3. Trimming shortened V by 4 bases and J by 3 bases, and 20 bases separated the two germline ends.